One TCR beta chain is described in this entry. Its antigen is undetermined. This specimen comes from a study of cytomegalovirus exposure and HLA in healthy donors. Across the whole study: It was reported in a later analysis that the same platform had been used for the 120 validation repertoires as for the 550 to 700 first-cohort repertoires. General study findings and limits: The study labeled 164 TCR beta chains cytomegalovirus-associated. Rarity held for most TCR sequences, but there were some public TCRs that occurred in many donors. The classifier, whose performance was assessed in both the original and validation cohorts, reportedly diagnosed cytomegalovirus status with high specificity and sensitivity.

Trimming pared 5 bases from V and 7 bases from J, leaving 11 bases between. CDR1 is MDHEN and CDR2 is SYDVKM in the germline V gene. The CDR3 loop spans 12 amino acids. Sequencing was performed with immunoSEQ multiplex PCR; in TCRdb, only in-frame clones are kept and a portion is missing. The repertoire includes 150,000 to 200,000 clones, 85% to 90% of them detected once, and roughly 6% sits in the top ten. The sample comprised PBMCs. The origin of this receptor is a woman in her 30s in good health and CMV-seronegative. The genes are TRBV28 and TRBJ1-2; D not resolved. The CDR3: CASSEALGGYTF. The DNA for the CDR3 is TGTGCCAGCAGTGAGGCCCTGGGTGGCTACACCTTC.